Following are 2 T cell receptor beta chains from one sample sequenced in a study of immune evolution from preneoplasia to lung adenocarcinoma. Produced via immunoSEQ multiplex PCR; TCRdb's table is partial and in-frame only. The table lists about 9,600 clones, around 78% of them singletons. The source material was FFPE minimally invasive lung adenocarcinoma tissue. These receptors originate from a person aged 70 to 85 with lung adenocarcinoma.

This chain joins TRBV6-5 and TRBJ1-5, with D hard to call. Germline CDR1 MNHEY, CDR2 SVGAGI. The V end lost 0 bases, the J end lost 6 bases, and 12 bases lay between the germline ends. The CDR3 is 15 amino acids. The CDR3 reads CASSYSLYKPQPQHF. The CDR3 bases are TGTGCCAGCAGTTACTCTTTATATAAACCTCAGCCCCAGCATTTT.

The table lists this clone with a few counts. The chain links TRBV2 to TRBJ1-4; TRBD1 might be the D (5 bases). Trimming removed 6 bases at V and 4 bases at J, with 12 bases between. This CDR3 has 14 residues. CDR1 is SNHLY, CDR2 FYNNEI, per germline. DNA of the CDR3: TGTGCCAGCAGATTGACAGTATATAATGAAAAACTGTTTTTT. Encoded protein: CASRLTVYNEKLFF.